The 15 T cell receptor beta chains in this list originate from one sample, sequenced in a study of blood T cell repertoires in COVID-19. Data came from immunoSEQ multiplex PCR; TCRdb stores just in-frame clones and leaves some out. The sample yields 55,000 to 75,000 clones, about 86% seen once. The sequenced material came from peripheral blood. These receptors were obtained from a man aged 80 or over with COVID-19, enrolled during active disease.

This chain connects TRBV4-3 to TRBJ1-1, with TRBD1 matching over 7 bases. V gave up 1 base and J gave up 5 bases; unmatched junction bases: 7. In germline, CDR1 is LGHNA, CDR2 YSLEER. This CDR3 has 15 amino acids. In DNA, the CDR3 is TGCGCCAGCAGCCAAGCAATCGACAGGGAGACTGAAGCTTTCTTT. This gives the protein CASSQAIDRETEAFF.

V usage is TRBV5-1 and J usage is TRBJ1-1; D perhaps matches TRBD1 (6 bases). The CDR3 has 16 residues. Trimming removed 5 bases from V and 1 base from J, with 18 bases in between. Germline V gives CDR1 SGHRS, CDR2 YFSETQ. The CDR3 DNA reads TGCGCCAGCAGTTGGGGGTCATCGGGACAGAACACTGAAGCTTTCTTT. It encodes CASSWGSSGQNTEAFF.

The rearrangement links TRBV7-9 to TRBJ1-1; 9 nucleotides agree with TRBD1. With 1 base clipped from V and 3 bases from J, the junction kept 6 bases outside the gene matches. CDR1 is SEHNR, CDR2 FQNEAQ, per germline (reference sequence). The CDR3 runs to 16 residues. The CDR3 reads CASSLGDREGDTEAFF. CDR3 nucleotide sequence: TGTGCCAGCAGCTTAGGGGACAGGGAGGGGGACACTGAAGCTTTCTTT. The full variable domain, completed using reference TRBV7-9 and TRBJ1-1, is DTGVSQNPRHKITKRGQNVTFRCDPISEHNRLYWYRQTLGQGPEFLTYFQNEAQLEKSRLLSDRFSAERPKGSFSTLEIQRTEQGDSAMYLCASSLGDREGDTEAFFGQGTRLTVV.

The chain is built from TRBV11-2 and TRBJ2-3; 12 nucleotides match TRBD2. After removal of 6 bases from V and 2 bases from J, the junction contained 3 bases not matched to a gene. Germline CDR1 is SGHAT and CDR2 is FQNNGV. The CDR3 spans 15 residues. The CDR3 region is CASRRTSGATDTQYF. DNA for the CDR3: TGTGCCAGCAGAAGGACTAGCGGGGCCACAGATACGCAGTATTTT.

V usage is TRBV6-5 and J usage is TRBJ2-5; D is unclear. CDR3 size: 15 residues. V shed 0 bases and J shed 1 base, with 9 bases lying between them. Germline assignment: CDR1 MNHEY and CDR2 SVGAGI. The CDR3 region is CASSYSGSLQETQYF. DNA for the CDR3: TGTGCCAGCAGTTACTCGGGCAGCCTCCAAGAGACCCAGTACTTC.

This clone was observed a handful of times. V usage is TRBV7-9 and J usage is TRBJ1-6, with 10 bases matching TRBD1. The CDR3 is 14 amino acids. Germline lookup yields CDR1 SEHNR and CDR2 FQNEAQ (reference sequence). V shed 4 bases and J 11 bases; nucleotides not matched to a gene: 5. Here the CDR3 reads CASSSGGQGTPLHF. CDR3 nucleotides: TGTGCCAGCAGCTCGGGGGGACAGGGGACACCCCTCCACTTT.

The chain carries TRBV5-6 and TRBJ1-1; D is unclear. CDR1 is SGHDT, CDR2 YYEEEE, per germline. Trimming cost V 0 bases and J 4 bases, with 10 bases left between them. This CDR3 spans 14 amino acids. The CDR3 protein is CASSLVSAFTEAFF. CDR3 DNA: TGTGCCAGCAGCTTGGTAAGCGCTTTCACTGAAGCTTTCTTT.

The chain recombines TRBV21-1 with TRBJ2-5; the listed D gene, TRBD2, was not tested against the DNA. TRBV21-1 is noted as a pseudogene. This CDR3 is 18 amino acids long. CDR3 DNA: TGTGCCAGCAGCAAATTGCGGGAGAGGGAGCCAGCCAGGGAGACCCAGTACTTC. It yields the protein CASSKLREREPARETQYF.

The rearrangement uses TRBV6-5 and TRBJ1-2; unclear D gene. This CDR3 comprises 14 residues. V shed 5 bases and J shed 4 bases, with 14 bases lying between them. The germline V gene encodes CDR1 MNHEY and CDR2 SVGAGI. The chain's CDR3 is CASSPLTLFYGYTF. The CDR3 nucleotides read TGTGCCAGCAGTCCCTTGACTTTGTTCTATGGCTACACCTTC.

The chain is built from TRBV6-2 or TRBV6-3 and TRBJ1-5; D is undetermined. Germline lookup yields CDR1 MNHEY and CDR2 SVGEGT. The V end was cut by 2 bases, the J end by 4 bases, with 6 bases between. The CDR3 consists of 13 residues. In nucleotides, the CDR3 is TGTGCCAGCAGTTACGATGAGAATCAGCCCCAGCATTTT. Amino acids: CASSYDENQPQHF.

In DNA form, the CDR3 reads TGTGCCTGGAGTAAGGGACAGGGGGCGACTGGAAACACCATATATTTT. Amino acids: CAWSKGQGATGNTIYF. The chain recombines TRBV30 with TRBJ1-3; 12 bases agree with TRBD1. The CDR3 is 16 amino acids. V trimming: 2 bases; J trimming: 2 bases; junction bases outside the gene matches: 4. The germline gives CDR1 GTSNPN, CDR2 SVGIG (reference sequence).

V usage is TRBV15 and J usage is TRBJ2-5; the D is unclear. The ends were cut back, 1 base at V and 1 base at J, with 7 bases in the middle. The CDR3 sequence is 14 residues long. Germline loops: CDR1 LNHNV, CDR2 YYDKDF (reference sequence). The chain's CDR3 is CATSRASSQETQYF. CDR3 nucleotides: TGTGCCACCAGCAGAGCCTCTAGCCAAGAGACCCAGTACTTC.

This CDR3 is CASSPDRLNRRNTIYF. In DNA, the CDR3 is TGTGCCAGCAGCCCGGACAGGCTTAATCGTCGGAACACCATATATTTT. The rearrangement joins TRBV5-4 to TRBJ1-3; TRBD1 aligns across 7 bases. With V trimmed by 4 bases and J by 7 bases, 14 bases remained unmatched. In germline, CDR1 is SGHNT, CDR2 YYREEE (reference sequence). CDR3 length: 16 residues.

This clone rates as medium-sized. V usage is TRBV7-9 and J usage is TRBJ2-1, with TRBD1 matching 8 bases. This CDR3 is 15 amino acids long. Looked up from germline, CDR1 is SEHNR and CDR2 is FQNEAQ (reference sequence). V lost 3 bases and J lost 5; bases outside the gene matches: 6. The CDR3 nucleotides are TGTGCCAGCAGCTTGACAGGGGTAGGTGACAATGAGCAGTTCTTC. Protein product: CASSLTGVGDNEQFF.

The chain recombines TRBV14 with TRBJ1-1; tentatively, D is TRBD1 (5 bases). V dropped 3 bases and J dropped 5 bases, with 16 bases sitting between them. The CDR3 length is 15 residues. Germline V CDR1 and CDR2: SGHDN, FVKESK. CDR3 loop: CASSHRVGKGTEAFF. The DNA for the CDR3 is TGTGCCAGCAGCCACAGGGTAGGCAAAGGAACTGAAGCTTTCTTT.